Each of the 16 T cell receptor beta chains below was sequenced from the same sample in a study of radiotherapy plus CTLA-4 blockade in lung cancer. Assay used: immunoSEQ multiplex PCR; TCRdb lists only in-frame clones, some missing. Of 51,000 or so clones in the sample, more than 70% are singletons; the top ten hold 7.8%. Specimen: peripheral blood, collected from a patient treated with radiotherapy plus ipilimumab. All receptors come from a human donor with non-small cell lung cancer whose response to radiotherapy plus ipilimumab could not be evaluated.

A single count supports this clone. This sequence joins TRBV7-2 and TRBJ1-4, with a tentative D call TRBD1 (5 bases). The CDR3 is made up of 15 amino acids. V gave up 1 base and J gave up 3 bases, with 9 bases separating them. The V gene's germline CDR1 is SGHTA and CDR2 FQGNSA. The CDR3 here is CASSLEGRSNEKLFF. CDR3 nucleotide sequence: TGTGCCAGCAGCTTAGAGGGGCGTTCTAATGAAAAACTGTTTTTT.

The gene calls are TRBV7-9 and TRBJ1-1; no clear D. This CDR3 has 17 amino acids. CDR1 is SEHNR, CDR2 FQNEAQ, per germline (reference sequence). Trimming stripped 5 bases from V and 7 bases from J, with 26 bases between. The CDR3 is CASSPPPRRPQSGEAFF. The CDR3 DNA reads as TGTGCCAGCAGCCCGCCCCCAAGGCGGCCCCAAAGTGGTGAAGCTTTCTTT.

This clone was observed a single time. The gene calls are TRBV2 and TRBJ2-1; D is perhaps TRBD2 (7 bases). V dropped 6 bases and J dropped 9 bases, with 21 bases sitting between them. The CDR3 length is 15 residues. Germline V gives CDR1 SNHLY, CDR2 FYNNEI. The CDR3 reads CASRSPVGGGTEQFF. For the CDR3, the DNA is TGTGCCAGCAGAAGCCCGGTAGGGGGGGGGACTGAGCAGTTCTTC.

This sequence joins TRBV2 and TRBJ1-2; no clear D. Trimming stripped 8 bases from V and 4 bases from J, with 14 bases between. Germline CDR1 reads SNHLY; CDR2 reads FYNNEI. The CDR3 runs to 13 residues. CDR3 residues: CASSPGRFYGYTF. CDR3 DNA sequence: TGTGCCAGCTCTCCGGGAAGGTTCTATGGCTACACCTTC.

In its sample, this clone was seen once. The V gene is TRBV6-6, the J gene TRBJ2-2; D is perhaps TRBD2 (6 bases). The ends were cut back, 4 bases at V and 7 bases at J, with 7 bases in the middle. Germline V CDR1 and CDR2: MNHNY, SVGAGI (reference sequence). This CDR3 region has 12 residues. CDR3 in amino acids: CASSSGGGELFF. The CDR3 coding sequence is TGTGCCAGCAGTTCCGGGGGCGGGGAGCTGTTTTTT.

The J gene is TRBJ1-2, the V gene TRBV6-1, with D possibly being TRBD1 (5 bases). The germline CDR1 and CDR2 sequences are MNHNS and SASEGT. V lost 6 bases and J lost 4, with 12 bases in between. The CDR3 contains 13 residues. The CDR3 sequence: CASSPQEIYGYTF. The CDR3 bases are TGTGCCAGCAGCCCACAGGAAATCTATGGCTACACCTTC.

The chain is built from TRBV6-1 and TRBJ1-4, with 9 bases identical to TRBD1. Unmatched junction bases numbered 7, after V lost 4 bases and J lost 7 bases. Per the germline V gene, CDR1 is MNHNS and CDR2 is SASEGT. CDR3 length equals 15 residues. The CDR3 sequence is CASSVIGTGSEKLFF. In DNA, the CDR3 is TGTGCCAGCAGTGTTATCGGGACAGGGTCTGAAAAACTGTTTTTT.

CDR3 in DNA: TGTGCCAGCCGTCGGGGGACCTCAGGCTCCTACGAGCAGTACTTC. Amino acid sequence: CASRRGTSGSYEQYF. The chain combines TRBV27 with TRBJ2-7, with D maybe TRBD2 (6 bases). Per germline, CDR1 MNHEY and CDR2 SMNVEV (reference sequence). This CDR3 has 15 residues. The V end lost 8 bases, the J end lost 0 bases, and 17 bases lay between the germline ends.

This clone qualifies as medium-sized (0.01 to 0.1%). This sequence joins TRBV6-1 and TRBJ2-2; TRBD2 matches 7 bases. V lost 1 base to trimming and J lost 16 bases; unmatched junction nucleotides: 9. CDR1 is MNHNS and CDR2 is SASEGT in the germline V gene. CDR3 size: 13 residues. Written as DNA, the CDR3 is TGTGCCAGCAGTGAAGGGGACTACAATCCAGGGTTTTTT. It codes for CASSEGDYNPGFF.

This clone appeared once. This rearrangement joins TRBV27 to TRBJ2-5; TRBD1 might be the D (5 bases). The end of the DNA fits TRBJ2-7 better, so the J call may be wrong. The CDR3 extends over 14 amino acids. Germline CDR1 and CDR2: MNHEY and SMNVEV (reference sequence). CDR3 DNA: TGTGCCAGCAGTTTAACGGCAGGGTTAAACGAGCAGTACTTC. Encoded protein: CASSLTAGLNEQYF.

This clone was observed a handful of times. The chain employs TRBV5-6 and TRBJ1-2; D unclear. Trimming shortened V by 0 bases and J by 2 bases, and 8 bases separated the two germline ends. This CDR3 comprises 14 residues. Germline CDR1 SGHDT, CDR2 YYEEEE. The CDR3 region has the DNA TGTGCCAGCAGCTTGGGACAAGTCAACTATGGCTACACCTTC. This sequence encodes CASSLGQVNYGYTF.

The chain joins TRBV28 to TRBJ2-5; 11 nucleotides line up with TRBD1. Germline V CDR1 and CDR2: MDHEN, SYDVKM. With V trimmed by 7 bases and J by 5 bases, 3 bases remained unmatched. The CDR3 consists of 13 residues. The CDR3 DNA sequence: TGTGCCAGCAAAGGGACAGGGGGTGAGACCCAGTACTTC. Translating it yields CASKGTGGETQYF.

The V and J genes are TRBV21-1 and TRBJ1-2. TRBV21-1 is shown as a pseudogene. The CDR3 contains 14 residues. CDR3 nucleotide sequence: TGTGCCAGCAGCCCACCGGAATCACTCGGGGGCTACACCTTC. It is translated as CASSPPESLGGYTF.

The chain is built from TRBV5-4 and TRBJ2-1, with TRBD2 matching over 7 bases. V shed 4 bases, J shed 6 bases, and the junction held 13 bases outside the gene matches. Per germline, CDR1 SGHNT and CDR2 YYREEE (reference sequence). This CDR3 contains 16 residues. The CDR3 loop reads CASSTKREAVGNEQFF. Here the CDR3 DNA reads TGTGCCAGCAGCACTAAACGGGAGGCTGTAGGCAATGAGCAGTTCTTC.

V is TRBV5-1 and J is TRBJ1-1; TRBD1 matches 7 bases. The V gene's germline CDR1 is SGHRS and CDR2 YFSETQ. The V and J ends lost 4 bases and 3 bases, in that order; junction bases with no gene match: 12. The CDR3 contains 16 residues. CDR3 residues: CASSERPTGDDTEAFF. The CDR3, as DNA: TGCGCCAGCAGCGAACGGCCAACAGGGGATGACACTGAAGCTTTCTTT.

V usage is TRBV9 and J usage is TRBJ2-5, with TRBD1 matching 10 bases. CDR3 length: 14 amino acids. The germline V gene has CDR1 SGDLS and CDR2 YYNGEE. Trimming took 4 bases from V and 11 from J; bases not matched to a gene: 11. DNA of the CDR3: TGTGCCAGCAGCTTCGGGACAGGGGTCGAAGAGCAGTACTTC. This sequence encodes CASSFGTGVEEQYF.